Shown below are 15 T cell receptor beta chains from a single sample sequenced in a study of Ad26.COV2.S vaccination and SARS-CoV-2 variants. Treatment in this sample: roughly 18 received Ad26.COV2.S at low or high dose, single or two shots; roughly 5 received placebo; per-sample allocation not given. On day 63 after the first injection, vaccine and placebo recipients gave samples. Profiling relied on immunoSEQ multiplex PCR, and the TCRdb table lists in-frame clones only, not all of them. Here the sample spans 250,000 or so clones, 87% being singletons. The source material was peripheral blood, sampled in a trial of Ad26.COV2.S vaccine versus placebo. The receptors come from a person between 18 and 59 years old who received the Ad26.COV2.S COVID-19 vaccine or a placebo.

The chain carries TRBV12-3 or TRBV12-4 and TRBJ1-1; D may be TRBD1 (5 bases). V gave up 8 bases and J gave up 9 bases, with 10 bases separating them. The CDR3 spans 10 residues. The CDR3 reads CASGRQKAFF. CDR3 sequence (DNA): TGTGCCAGCGGCCGACAGAAAGCTTTCTTT.

The table lists this clone with a count of one. The J gene is TRBJ2-5, the V gene TRBV5-6; TRBD2 agrees at 12 bases. Per germline, CDR1 SGHDT and CDR2 YYEEEE. V dropped 4 bases and J dropped 2; count of bases not matched to a gene: 6. This CDR3 contains 16 residues. The CDR3, as DNA: TGTGCCAGCAGCCCGACAGGACTAGCGGGGCAAGAGACCCAGTACTTC. It yields the protein CASSPTGLAGQETQYF. Looking up the rest from reference TRBV5-6 and TRBJ2-5 gives the full variable domain: DAGVTQSPTHLIKTRGQQVTLRCSPKSGHDTVSWYQQALGQGPQFIFQYYEEEERQRGNFPDRFSGHQFPNYSSELNVNALLLGDSALYLCASSPTGLAGQETQYFGPGTRLLVL.

V gene TRBV6-6 combines with J gene TRBJ2-1; 10 bases agree with TRBD2. This CDR3 comprises 15 residues. CDR1 MNHNY and CDR2 SVGAGI come from the germline V gene (reference sequence). The trim removed 6 bases at V and 2 bases at J, leaving 4 bases unmatched. The CDR3 spells CASSPLAGAYNEQFF. The CDR3 region has the DNA TGTGCCAGCAGCCCTCTAGCGGGAGCCTACAATGAGCAGTTCTTC.

This chain joins TRBV20-1 and TRBJ2-7, with 13 bases lining up with TRBD2. The junction had 9 bases not matched to a gene; V was cut back by 3 bases and J by 4 bases. Germline V gene lookup returns CDR1 DFQATT and CDR2 SNEGSKA (reference sequence). CDR3 size: 16 residues. The CDR3 nucleotides are TGCAGTGCTAGTTCGGTGACTAGCGGGGGGAGGTACGAGCAGTACTTC. Its translation: CSASSVTSGGRYEQYF.

V and J are TRBV4-2 and TRBJ2-6; D is possibly TRBD1 or TRBD2 (7 bases each). V lost 1 base and J 2 bases, leaving 15 bases between the germline ends. The germline V gene has CDR1 LGHNA and CDR2 YNFKEQ. The CDR3 loop spans 18 amino acids. The CDR3 bases are TGTGCCAGCAGCCAAGCGGGGGGCAGGGGGACTGGGGCCAACGTCCTGACTTTC. Encoded protein: CASSQAGGRGTGANVLTF.

This rearrangement joins TRBV6-5 to TRBJ2-5, with a weak D call TRBD2 (6 bases). CDR1 is MNHEY and CDR2 is SVGAGI in the germline V gene. The CDR3 sequence is 15 residues long. V lost 8 bases, J lost 2 bases, and 18 bases lay in between. The CDR3 nucleotides are TGTGCCAGCGTCCCGGGGATAGCGGCTCAAGAGACCCAGTACTTC. As protein: CASVPGIAAQETQYF.

J is TRBJ1-2 and V is TRBV18, with a weak D call TRBD1 (5 bases). The germline V gene encodes CDR1 KGHSH and CDR2 LQKENI. Trimming took off 3 bases at V and 6 bases at J, with 20 bases between the two ends. CDR3 length equals 16 residues. CDR3 sequence: CASSPRAGRENDGYTF. In DNA, the CDR3 is TGTGCCAGCTCACCCAGGGCCGGCAGGGAAAATGATGGCTACACCTTC.

This chain connects TRBV21-1 to TRBJ2-2; TRBD1 is taken as the D call from the table, unchecked against the DNA. TRBV21-1 is flagged as a pseudogene. The CDR3 runs to 20 residues. The CDR3 nucleotides read TGTGCCAGCAGCGCTTTCCGGGACACGCTTAAGGGGTTTAACACCGGGGAGCTGTTTTTT. Its translation: CASSAFRDTLKGFNTGELFF.

V gene TRBV30 combines with J gene TRBJ2-3; 9 bases are shared with TRBD2. Germline CDR1 GTSNPN, CDR2 SVGIG (reference sequence). CDR3 size: 14 residues. With 5 bases clipped from V and 8 bases from J, the junction kept 11 bases outside the gene matches. DNA for the CDR3: TGTGCCTGGTCCCGACTAGCGGTGGCCGTTACGCAGTATTTT. This sequence encodes CAWSRLAVAVTQYF.

A note on this clone: The sample holds other DNA sequences that translate to the same CDR3. V and J are TRBV4-1 and TRBJ2-2; no firm D call. V lost 1 base and J lost 1, with 4 bases in between. CDR3 length: 14 residues. Germline lookup yields CDR1 MGHRA and CDR2 YSYEKL. CDR3 in DNA: TGCGCCAGCAGCCAAGGACTGAACACCGGGGAGCTGTTTTTT. This sequence encodes CASSQGLNTGELFF.

This chain uses TRBV24-1 with TRBJ2-1; D is unresolved. The CDR3 sequence is 15 residues long. CDR1 KGHDR and CDR2 SFDVKD come from the germline V gene. The ends were cut back, 4 bases at V and 8 bases at J, with 17 bases in the middle. CDR3 loop: CATSDPRLEVDEQFF. The DNA for the CDR3 is TGTGCCACCAGTGACCCCCGACTTGAGGTGGATGAGCAGTTCTTC.

The CDR3 sequence is CASGRGVGNEQFF. In DNA form, the CDR3 reads TGTGCCAGCGGGAGAGGGGTTGGAAATGAGCAGTTCTTC. The chain employs TRBV9 and TRBJ2-1; D possibly matches TRBD1 or TRBD2 (5 bases each). The V end was cut by 7 bases, the J end by 7 bases, with 15 bases between. This CDR3 spans 13 amino acids. Germline V gene sequence: CDR1 SGDLS, CDR2 YYNGEE.

The V gene is TRBV7-2, the J gene TRBJ2-1; weak D call: TRBD2 (7 bases). Per the germline V gene, CDR1 is SGHTA and CDR2 is FQGNSA. The ends were cut back, 5 bases at V and 8 bases at J, with 19 bases in the middle. The CDR3 sequence is 15 residues long. DNA for the CDR3: TGTGCCAGCAGCGGGGGCGGGGGTGTTGCGGATGAGCAGTTCTTC. The encoded protein is CASSGGGGVADEQFF. Complete variable domain (other parts from reference TRBV7-2 and TRBJ2-1): GAGVSQSPSNKVTEKGKDVELRCDPISGHTALYWYRQSLGQGLEFLIYFQGNSAPDKSGLPSDRFSAERTGGSVSTLTIQRTQQEDSAVYLCASSGGGGVADEQFFGPGTRLTVL.

The chain joins TRBV7-2 to TRBJ1-2; unclear D gene. Germline V gene data show CDR1 as SGHTA and CDR2 as FQGNSA. The V end was cut by 7 bases, the J end by 1 base, with 16 bases between. CDR3 length equals 15 residues. The CDR3 loop reads CASTRVAHYNYGYTF. The CDR3 bases are TGTGCCAGCACCCGGGTCGCTCACTATAACTATGGCTACACCTTC.

The table lists this clone with a count of one. This chain joins TRBV6-5 and TRBJ1-1; weak D call: TRBD1 (6 bases). V was shortened by 0 bases and J by 0 bases, with 8 bases between the two germline ends. The CDR3 is made up of 15 amino acids. Germline-derived CDR1 and CDR2 are MNHEY and SVGAGI. The CDR3 spells CASSYSGGVNTEAFF. The CDR3 region has the DNA TGTGCCAGCAGTTACTCGGGGGGCGTGAACACTGAAGCTTTCTTT.